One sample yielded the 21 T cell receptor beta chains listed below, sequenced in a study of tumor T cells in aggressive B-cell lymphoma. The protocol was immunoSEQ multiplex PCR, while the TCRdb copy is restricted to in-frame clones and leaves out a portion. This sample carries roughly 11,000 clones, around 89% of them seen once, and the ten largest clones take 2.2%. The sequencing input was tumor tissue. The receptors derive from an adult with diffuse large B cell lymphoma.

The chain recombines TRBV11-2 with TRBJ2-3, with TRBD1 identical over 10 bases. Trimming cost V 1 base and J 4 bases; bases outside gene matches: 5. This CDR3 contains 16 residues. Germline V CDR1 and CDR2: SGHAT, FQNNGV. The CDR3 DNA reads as TGTGCCAGCAGCTTAGTAGGGACAGGGGTTCCAGATACGCAGTATTTT. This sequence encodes CASSLVGTGVPDTQYF.

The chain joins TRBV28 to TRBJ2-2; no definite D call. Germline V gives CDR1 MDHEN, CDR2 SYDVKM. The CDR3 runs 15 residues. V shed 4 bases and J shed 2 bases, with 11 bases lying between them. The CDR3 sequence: CASSYVGRNTGELFF. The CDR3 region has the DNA TGTGCCAGCAGTTACGTTGGGCGTAACACCGGGGAGCTGTTTTTT.

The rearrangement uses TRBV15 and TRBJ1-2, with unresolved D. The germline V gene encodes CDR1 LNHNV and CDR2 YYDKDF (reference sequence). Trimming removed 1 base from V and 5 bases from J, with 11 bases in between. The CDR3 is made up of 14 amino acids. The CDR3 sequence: CATSRGVEEYGYTF. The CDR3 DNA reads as TGTGCCACCAGCAGAGGGGTTGAGGAGTATGGCTACACCTTC.

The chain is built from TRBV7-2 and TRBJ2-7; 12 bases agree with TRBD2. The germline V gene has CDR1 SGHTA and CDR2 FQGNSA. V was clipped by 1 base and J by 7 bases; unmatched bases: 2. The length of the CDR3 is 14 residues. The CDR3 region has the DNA TGTGCCAGCAGCTTAGGACTAGCGGGAGTTGAGCAGTACTTC. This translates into CASSLGLAGVEQYF.

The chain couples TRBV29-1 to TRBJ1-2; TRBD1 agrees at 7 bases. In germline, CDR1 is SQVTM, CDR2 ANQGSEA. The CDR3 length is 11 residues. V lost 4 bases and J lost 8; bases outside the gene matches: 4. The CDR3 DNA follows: TGCAGCGTTGTAGGGGGCGGCGGCTACACCTTC. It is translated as CSVVGGGGYTF.

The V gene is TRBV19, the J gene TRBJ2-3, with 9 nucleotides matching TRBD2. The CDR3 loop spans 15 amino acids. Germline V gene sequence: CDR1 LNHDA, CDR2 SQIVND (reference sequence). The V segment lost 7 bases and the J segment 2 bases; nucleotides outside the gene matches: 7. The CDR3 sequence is CASKWSGRPTDTQYF. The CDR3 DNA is TGTGCCAGTAAATGGAGCGGGAGGCCCACAGATACGCAGTATTTT.

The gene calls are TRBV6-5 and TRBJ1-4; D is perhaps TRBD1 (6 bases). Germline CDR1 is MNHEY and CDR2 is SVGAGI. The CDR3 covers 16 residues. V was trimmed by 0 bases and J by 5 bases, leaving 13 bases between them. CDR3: CASSYSRRGRNEKLFF. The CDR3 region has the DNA TGTGCCAGCAGTTACTCGAGAAGGGGGAGAAATGAAAAACTGTTTTTT.

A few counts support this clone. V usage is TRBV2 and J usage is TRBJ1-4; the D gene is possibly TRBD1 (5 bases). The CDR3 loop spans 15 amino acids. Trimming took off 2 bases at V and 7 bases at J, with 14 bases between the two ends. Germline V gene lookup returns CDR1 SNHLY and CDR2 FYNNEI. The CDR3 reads CASSERGLGGEKLFF. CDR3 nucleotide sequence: TGTGCCAGCAGTGAAAGGGGACTCGGGGGTGAAAAACTGTTTTTT.

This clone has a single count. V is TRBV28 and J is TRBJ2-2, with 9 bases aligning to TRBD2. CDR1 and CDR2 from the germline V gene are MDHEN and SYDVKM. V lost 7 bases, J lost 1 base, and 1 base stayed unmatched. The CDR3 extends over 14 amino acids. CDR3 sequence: CASIAGVNTGELFF. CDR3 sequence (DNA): TGTGCCAGCATAGCGGGGGTGAACACCGGGGAGCTGTTTTTT.

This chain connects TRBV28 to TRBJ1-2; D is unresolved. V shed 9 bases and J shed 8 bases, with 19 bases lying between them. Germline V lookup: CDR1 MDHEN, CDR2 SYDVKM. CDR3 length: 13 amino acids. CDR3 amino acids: CASPLGSFLGYTF. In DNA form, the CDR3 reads TGTGCCAGTCCCCTCGGGTCTTTTTTGGGCTACACCTTC.

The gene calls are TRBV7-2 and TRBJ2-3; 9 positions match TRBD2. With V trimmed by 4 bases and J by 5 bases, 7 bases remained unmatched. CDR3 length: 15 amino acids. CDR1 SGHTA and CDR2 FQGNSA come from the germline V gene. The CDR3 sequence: CASSSSGRPLDTQYF. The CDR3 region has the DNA TGTGCCAGCAGCTCCAGCGGGAGGCCCCTAGATACGCAGTATTTT.

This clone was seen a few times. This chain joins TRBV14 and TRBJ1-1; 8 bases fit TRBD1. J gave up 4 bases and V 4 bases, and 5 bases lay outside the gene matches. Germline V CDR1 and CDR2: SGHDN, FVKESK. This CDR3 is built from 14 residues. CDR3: CASSLIQGGTEAFF. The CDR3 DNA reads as TGTGCCAGCAGCCTTATACAGGGGGGCACTGAAGCTTTCTTT.

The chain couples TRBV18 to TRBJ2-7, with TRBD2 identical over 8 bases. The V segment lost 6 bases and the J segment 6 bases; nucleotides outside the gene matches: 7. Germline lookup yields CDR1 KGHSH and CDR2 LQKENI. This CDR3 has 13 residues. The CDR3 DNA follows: TGTGCCAGCTCCGACTTCGGGGGGGTCGAGCAGTACTTC. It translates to CASSDFGGVEQYF.

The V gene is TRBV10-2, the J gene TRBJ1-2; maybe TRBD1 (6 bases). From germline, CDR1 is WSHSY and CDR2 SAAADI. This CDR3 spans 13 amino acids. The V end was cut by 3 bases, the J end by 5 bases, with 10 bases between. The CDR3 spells CASSERDNYGYTF. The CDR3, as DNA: TGCGCCAGCAGTGAAAGGGACAATTATGGCTACACCTTC.

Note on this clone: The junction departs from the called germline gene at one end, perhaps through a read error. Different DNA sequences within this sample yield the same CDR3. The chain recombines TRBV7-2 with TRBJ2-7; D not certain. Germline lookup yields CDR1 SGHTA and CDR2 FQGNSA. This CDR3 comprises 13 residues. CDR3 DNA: TGCGCCAGCAGCGTAGCCTCCCCCCTCGAGCAGTACTTC. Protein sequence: CASSVASPLEQYF.

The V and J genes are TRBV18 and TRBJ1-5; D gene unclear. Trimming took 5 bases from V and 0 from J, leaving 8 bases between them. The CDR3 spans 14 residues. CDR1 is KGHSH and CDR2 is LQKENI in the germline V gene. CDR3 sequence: CASSRSYSNQPQHF. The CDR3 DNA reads TGTGCCAGCTCAAGGAGTTATAGCAATCAGCCCCAGCATTTT.

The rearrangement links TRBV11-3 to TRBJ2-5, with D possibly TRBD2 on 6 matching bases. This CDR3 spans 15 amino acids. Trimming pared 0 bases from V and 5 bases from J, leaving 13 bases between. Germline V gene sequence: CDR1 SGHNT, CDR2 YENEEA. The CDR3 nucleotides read TGTGCCAGCAGCTTAGATGGGCAGGCGGGGGAGACCCAGTACTTC. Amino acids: CASSLDGQAGETQYF.

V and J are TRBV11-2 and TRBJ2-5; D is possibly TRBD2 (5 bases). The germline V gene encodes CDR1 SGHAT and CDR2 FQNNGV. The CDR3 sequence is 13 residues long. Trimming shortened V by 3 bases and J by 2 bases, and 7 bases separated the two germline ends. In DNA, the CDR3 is TGTGCCAGCAGCTTCCGAGGGCAAGAGACCCAGTACTTC. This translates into CASSFRGQETQYF.

This chain's CDR3 is CASSDGLGYEQYF. CDR3 bases: TGCGCCAGCAGCGACGGACTAGGCTACGAGCAGTACTTC. The J gene is TRBJ2-7, the V gene TRBV10-2, with TRBD2 matching 7 bases. Germline loops: CDR1 WSHSY, CDR2 SAAADI. The CDR3 extends over 13 amino acids. With 6 bases clipped from V and 3 bases from J, the junction kept 5 bases outside the gene matches.

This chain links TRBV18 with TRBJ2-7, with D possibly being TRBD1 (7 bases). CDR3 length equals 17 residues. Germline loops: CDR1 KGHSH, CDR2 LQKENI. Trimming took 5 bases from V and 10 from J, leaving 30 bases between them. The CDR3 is CASSLAGGLYGGEQQYF. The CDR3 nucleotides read TGTGCCAGCTCATTGGCAGGGGGGCTATACGGAGGAGAGCAACAGTACTTC.

CDR3 residues: CASSDLYEQYF. In DNA form, the CDR3 reads TGTGCCAGCAGTGATCTCTACGAGCAGTACTTC. V usage is TRBV6-1 and J usage is TRBJ2-7; D unclear. From germline, CDR1 is MNHNS and CDR2 SASEGT. With 3 bases removed from V and 3 bases from J, the gap between germline ends came to 3 bases. The CDR3 has 11 residues.